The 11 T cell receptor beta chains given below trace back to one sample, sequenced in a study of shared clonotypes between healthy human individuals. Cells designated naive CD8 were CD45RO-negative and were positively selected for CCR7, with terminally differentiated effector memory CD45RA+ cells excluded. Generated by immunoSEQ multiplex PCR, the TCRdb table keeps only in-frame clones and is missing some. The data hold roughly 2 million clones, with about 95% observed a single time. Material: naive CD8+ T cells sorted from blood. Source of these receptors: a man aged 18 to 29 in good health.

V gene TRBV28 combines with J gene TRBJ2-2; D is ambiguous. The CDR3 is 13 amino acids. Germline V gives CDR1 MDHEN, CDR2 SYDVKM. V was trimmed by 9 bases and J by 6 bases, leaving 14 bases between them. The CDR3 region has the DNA TGTGCCAGTACGGCGCTATCCTCCGGGGAGCTGTTTTTT. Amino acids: CASTALSSGELFF.

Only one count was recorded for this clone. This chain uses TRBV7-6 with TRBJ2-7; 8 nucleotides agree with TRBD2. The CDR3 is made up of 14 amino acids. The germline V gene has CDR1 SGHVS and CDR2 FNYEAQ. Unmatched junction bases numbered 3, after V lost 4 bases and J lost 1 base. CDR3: CASSSRGGSYEQYF. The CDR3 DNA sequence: TGTGCCAGCAGCTCCCGGGGGGGATCCTACGAGCAGTACTTC.

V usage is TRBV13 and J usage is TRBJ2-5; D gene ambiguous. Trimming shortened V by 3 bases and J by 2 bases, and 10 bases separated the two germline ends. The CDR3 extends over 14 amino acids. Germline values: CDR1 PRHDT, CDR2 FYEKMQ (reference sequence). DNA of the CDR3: TGTGCCAGCAGCTTGATTGCTGTACAAGAGACCCAGTACTTC. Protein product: CASSLIAVQETQYF.

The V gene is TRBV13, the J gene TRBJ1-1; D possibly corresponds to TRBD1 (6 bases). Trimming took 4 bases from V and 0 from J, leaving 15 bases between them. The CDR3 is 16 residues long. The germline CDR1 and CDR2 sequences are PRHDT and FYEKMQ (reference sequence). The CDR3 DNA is TGTGCCAGCAGCTCGACATTAGACAGGCTGAACACTGAAGCTTTCTTT. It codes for CASSSTLDRLNTEAFF. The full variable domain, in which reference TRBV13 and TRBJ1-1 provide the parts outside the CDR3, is AAGVIQSPRHLIKEKRETATLKCYPIPRHDTVYWYQQGPGQDPQFLISFYEKMQSDKGSIPDRFSAQQFSDYHSELNMSSLELGDSALYFCASSSTLDRLNTEAFFGQGTRLTVV.

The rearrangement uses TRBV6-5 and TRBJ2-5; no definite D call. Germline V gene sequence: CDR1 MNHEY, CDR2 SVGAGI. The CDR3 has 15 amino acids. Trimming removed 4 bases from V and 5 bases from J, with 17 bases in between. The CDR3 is CASSSLPQGKETQYF. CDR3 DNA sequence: TGTGCCAGCAGTTCCCTCCCTCAAGGGAAGGAGACCCAGTACTTC.

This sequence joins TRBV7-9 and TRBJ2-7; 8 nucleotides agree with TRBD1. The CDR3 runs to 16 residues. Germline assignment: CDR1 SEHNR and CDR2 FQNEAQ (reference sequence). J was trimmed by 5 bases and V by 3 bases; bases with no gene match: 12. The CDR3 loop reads CASSFGTGGMIHEQYF. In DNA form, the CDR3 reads TGTGCCAGCAGCTTCGGGACAGGAGGGATGATCCACGAGCAGTACTTC.

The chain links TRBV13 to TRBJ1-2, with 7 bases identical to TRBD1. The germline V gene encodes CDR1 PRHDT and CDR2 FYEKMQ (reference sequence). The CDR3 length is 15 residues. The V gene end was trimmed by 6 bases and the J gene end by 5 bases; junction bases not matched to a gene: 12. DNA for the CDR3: TGTGCCAGCAGTCAACCGGGACAGAGGGTATATGGCTACACCTTC. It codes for CASSQPGQRVYGYTF.

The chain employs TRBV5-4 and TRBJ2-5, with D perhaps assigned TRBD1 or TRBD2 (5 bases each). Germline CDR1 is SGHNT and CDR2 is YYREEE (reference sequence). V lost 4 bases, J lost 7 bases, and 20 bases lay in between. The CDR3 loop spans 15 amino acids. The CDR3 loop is CASSPSEGEPTTQYF. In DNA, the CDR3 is TGTGCCAGCAGCCCTTCTGAAGGGGAGCCAACGACCCAGTACTTC.

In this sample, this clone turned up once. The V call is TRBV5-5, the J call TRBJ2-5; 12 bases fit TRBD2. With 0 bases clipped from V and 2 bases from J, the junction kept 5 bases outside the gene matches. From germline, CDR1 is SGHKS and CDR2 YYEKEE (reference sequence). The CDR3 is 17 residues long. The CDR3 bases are TGTGCCAGCAGCTTGGTGCCTAGCGGGGGGGCTCAAGAGACCCAGTACTTC. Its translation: CASSLVPSGGAQETQYF.

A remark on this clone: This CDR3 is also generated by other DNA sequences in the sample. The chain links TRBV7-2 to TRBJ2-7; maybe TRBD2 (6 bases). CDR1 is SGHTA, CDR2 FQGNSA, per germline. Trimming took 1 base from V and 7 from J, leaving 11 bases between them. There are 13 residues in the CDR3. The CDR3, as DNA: TGTGCCAGCAGCTTAGTGACTGCGGGGGAGCAGTACTTC. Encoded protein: CASSLVTAGEQYF.

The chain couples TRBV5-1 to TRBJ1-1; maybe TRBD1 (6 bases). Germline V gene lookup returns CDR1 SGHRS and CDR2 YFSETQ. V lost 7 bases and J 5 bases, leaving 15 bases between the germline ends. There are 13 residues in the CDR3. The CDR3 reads CASGLGGTTEAFF. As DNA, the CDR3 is TGCGCCAGCGGACTAGGGGGAACAACTGAAGCTTTCTTT.